This is a list of T cell receptor beta chains from one sample in a study of CD8 T cells in Susac syndrome. Using its own MiXCR run on the immunoSEQ multiplex PCR reads, TCRdb lists one record per CDR3 protein. Of hundreds of thousands of distinct CDR3 sequences detected, around 90% appear once; the ten largest clones hold roughly 0.15%. Sequencing was performed on CD8+ T cells from PBMCs. These receptors were taken from a human donor with multiple sclerosis. CDR3s include the opening cysteine and the closing phenylalanine or tryptophan. A D gene is named only where the DNA matches it firmly. A row's size may be missing; if present it is once, few, many or a size class.

V: TRBV18; J: TRBJ2-7; size: .; D: .; DNA: TGTGCCAGCTCACCATTTTACGCCAGTACCATTATGGACTACGAGCAGTACTTC; CDR3: CASSPFYASTIMDYEQYF
V: TRBV19; J: TRBJ2-1; size: .; D: .; DNA: TGTGCCAGTAGATCAGGGGTTGAGCAGTTCTTC; CDR3: CASRSGVEQFF
V: TRBV14; J: TRBJ2-1; size: .; D: .; DNA: TGTGCCAGCAGCCACCGCTTGGCCAATGAGCAGTTCTTC; CDR3: CASSHRLANEQFF
V: TRBV6-2/TRBV6-3; J: TRBJ1-4; size: .; D: .; DNA: TGTGCCAGCAGTTATCTCATCCATGCCGCTAATGAAAAACTGTTTTTT; CDR3: CASSYLIHAANEKLFF
V: TRBV10-3; J: TRBJ2-7; size: .; D: TRBD2; DNA: TGTGCCGTAGGACTAGCGGACTACGAGCAGTACTTC; CDR3: CAVGLADYEQYF
V: TRBV6-2/TRBV6-3; J: TRBJ2-7; size: .; D: .; DNA: TGTGCCAGCAGTTACTGGACTGAGGAGGTAGGCGAGCAGTACTTC; CDR3: CASSYWTEEVGEQYF
V: TRBV2; J: TRBJ1-5; size: .; D: TRBD1; DNA: TGTGCCAGCAGCACCGGGACAGTGTTCAATCAGCCCCAGCATTTT; CDR3: CASSTGTVFNQPQHF
V: TRBV12-3/TRBV12-4; J: TRBJ2-2; size: .; D: TRBD2; DNA: TGTGCCTGCAGTTTTGGGGGGGAGCGGGAGCTGTTTTTT; CDR3: CACSFGGERELFF
V: TRBV6-1; J: TRBJ2-2; size: .; D: TRBD1; DNA: TGTGCCATCTCCTCCCGGGACAGGGGGTATCACGGGGAGCTGTTTTTT; CDR3: CAISSRDRGYHGELFF
V: TRBV4-1; J: TRBJ2-7; size: .; D: .; DNA: TGCGCCAGCAGCCAAGGGACCGGTAACTACGAGCAGTACTTC; CDR3: CASSQGTGNYEQYF
V: TRBV27; J: TRBJ1-1; size: .; D: TRBD1; DNA: TGTGCCAGCAAACTACAGGGGGCGCCGACTGAAGCTTTCTTT; CDR3: CASKLQGAPTEAFF
V: TRBV7-9; J: TRBJ1-1; size: .; D: .; DNA: TGTGCCAGCAGCCGGGGCCGCACTGAAGCTTTCTTT; CDR3: CASSRGRTEAFF
V: TRBV15; J: TRBJ2-1; size: .; D: TRBD1; DNA: TGTGCCACCAGCAACTACGGGACAGACAGAAATGAGCAGTTCTTC; CDR3: CATSNYGTDRNEQFF
V: TRBV27; J: TRBJ2-7; size: .; D: TRBD2; DNA: TGTGCCAGCGCAGAGGCTCCGCTAGCGGCCTACGAGCAGTACTTC; CDR3: CASAEAPLAAYEQYF
V: TRBV7-9; J: TRBJ2-7; size: .; D: TRBD1; DNA: TGTGCCAGCAGCCACAGGGGGCTATGGGAGCAGTACTTC; CDR3: CASSHRGLWEQYF
V: TRBV5-6; J: TRBJ2-7; size: once; D: .; DNA: TGTGCCAGCAGCTTGGCTTCTTATACAGGGAAGCTTTCAAACGAGCAGTACTTC; CDR3: CASSLASYTGKLSNEQYF
V: TRBV13; J: TRBJ2-1; size: .; D: TRBD1; DNA: TGTGCCGTACAGGGGGGCTACAATGAGCAGTTCTTC; CDR3: CAVQGGYNEQFF
V: TRBV5-4; J: TRBJ2-7; size: .; D: .; DNA: TGTGCCAGCAGCCCGGCCGAGGGGGGCCGCTACGAGCAGTACTTC; CDR3: CASSPAEGGRYEQYF
V: TRBV6-5; J: TRBJ1-1; size: .; D: .; DNA: TGTGCCAGCAGTACCTGGTCAGCGAACACTGAAGCTTTCTTT; CDR3: CASSTWSANTEAFF